The 21 T cell receptor beta chains given below trace back to one sample, sequenced in a study of blood T cells in healthy people across ages. A second PCR of roughly 7 to 11 cycles used a sample-barcoded 5' primer and a J-beta primer mix. TCRdb ran MiXCR on the 5' RACE reads and lists one entry per CDR3 protein. The sample holds about 650,000 distinct CDR3 sequences, around 32% seen once. Sequencing was performed on blood. These receptors were collected from a woman of 80 years or more in good health.

V and J are TRBV9 and TRBJ2-3; 12 bases are shared with TRBD2. Trimming at V came to 9 bases and at J to 6 bases, leaving 5 bases not matched to a gene. The CDR3 is 13 amino acids. Germline V gene data show CDR1 as SGDLS and CDR2 as YYNGEE. CDR3 amino acids: CAITGTSGDTQYF. The CDR3 DNA sequence: TGTGCCATCACCGGGACTAGCGGGGATACGCAGTATTTT. Variable domain in full (rest from reference TRBV9 and TRBJ2-3): DSGVTQTPKHLITATGQRVTLRCSPRSGDLSVYWYQQSLDQGLQFLIQYYNGEERAKGNILERFSAQQFPDLHSELNLSSLELGDSALYFCAITGTSGDTQYFGPGTRLTVL.

The chain is built from TRBV16 and TRBJ1-2; D gene unclear. CDR3 size: 16 residues. Germline V gene data show CDR1 as KGHSY and CDR2 as FQNENV. The germline V and J ends were trimmed by 2 bases and 7 bases, with 20 bases remaining between them. The CDR3 region has the DNA TGTGCCAGCAGCCAAGGTTCCCTAAAGACCTTTTCTGGCTACACCTTC. Its translation: CASSQGSLKTFSGYTF.

Remarks on this clonotype: Being one base from a much bigger clone, this may be a read error. The genes are TRBV30 and TRBJ2-5; TRBD1 might be the D (5 bases). Per germline, CDR1 GTSNPN and CDR2 SVGIG (reference sequence). The CDR3 sequence is 14 residues long. Between the trimmed V and J ends, which lost 3 bases and 11 bases, there was a span of 22 bases. In DNA, the CDR3 is TGTGCCTGGAGGGGGCAGGCCAAATACAATGAGCAGTACTTC. Its protein product is CAWRGQAKYNEQYF.

About this clonotype: One junction end disagrees with the germline gene, perhaps due to a read error. The V call is TRBV5-1, the J call TRBJ1-1; D gene unclear. CDR1 is SGHRS and CDR2 is YFSETQ in the germline V gene. The CDR3 is 15 residues long. The CDR3 nucleotides are TGCGCCGGCAGCCTGGCTTCGGCTCCGAACACTGAAGCTTTCTTT. It specifies CAGSLASAPNTEAFF.

Note on this clonotype: A much larger clonotype is one base distant, so this may be a read error. This chain uses TRBV7-9 with TRBJ1-2; D uncertain. This CDR3 contains 14 residues. CDR1 SEHNR and CDR2 FQNEAQ come from the germline V gene (reference sequence). CDR3 residues: CASSLSIPHYGCTF. CDR3 bases: TGTGCCAGCAGCTTAAGCATCCCTCACTATGGCTGCACCTTC.

The rearrangement uses TRBV7-2 and TRBJ2-7; no reliable D call. V dropped 2 bases and J dropped 3 bases, with 8 bases sitting between them. The CDR3 runs to 13 residues. CDR1 and CDR2 from the germline V gene are SGHTA and FQGNSA. This chain's CDR3 is CASSLLRNYEQYF. DNA of the CDR3: TGTGCCAGCAGCTTACTACGGAACTACGAGCAGTACTTC.

In this sample, this clonotype turned up many times. The gene calls are TRBV11-1 and TRBJ2-1, with 9 positions matching TRBD1. Germline-derived CDR1 and CDR2 are SGHAT and FQDESV (reference sequence). The CDR3 sequence is 15 residues long. V gave up 8 bases and J gave up 5 bases; unmatched junction bases: 10. The CDR3 nucleotides read TGTGCCAGCCAAAGGCCGGGACAGGGACACAATGAGCAGTTCTTC. It translates to CASQRPGQGHNEQFF.

This clonotype has ten or more counts. The genes are TRBV11-3 and TRBJ2-5; 9 bases match TRBD1. Trimming cost V 5 bases and J 7 bases; bases outside gene matches: 8. The V gene's germline CDR1 is SGHNT and CDR2 YENEEA. This CDR3 is built from 14 residues. Written as DNA, the CDR3 is TGTGCCAGCAGCCTGGGGTCGGACAGGGGGACCCAGTACTTC. This translates into CASSLGSDRGTQYF.

This clonotype was observed many times. The V and J genes are TRBV7-2 and TRBJ2-7; a weak D match, TRBD1 (5 bases). Germline values: CDR1 SGHTA, CDR2 FQGNSA. The CDR3 length is 16 residues. Trimming shortened V by 1 base and J by 0 bases, and 13 bases separated the two germline ends. CDR3 bases: TGTGCCAGCAGCTTAGTATCTACAGGTATCTCCTACGAGCAGTACTTC. The encoded protein is CASSLVSTGISYEQYF.

The rearrangement uses TRBV4-2 and TRBJ2-4, with D possibly matching TRBD1 (6 bases). This CDR3 comprises 16 residues. V dropped 8 bases and J dropped 13 bases, with 30 bases sitting between them. Per germline, CDR1 LGHNA and CDR2 YNFKEQ. CDR3 DNA: TGTGCCAGCTCACCACCCGCGACAGGCGCTCCTACGAAGCAGTACTTC. Translation: CASSPPATGAPTKQYF.

About this clonotype: Just one base apart from a much larger clone, this may be a read error. The CDR3 DNA is TGTGCCAGCAGCCAATTTACAGGGGAGACCTACGAGCAGTACTTC. Its protein is CASSQFTGETYEQYF. The chain combines TRBV14 with TRBJ2-7; 7 bases agree with TRBD1. CDR1 SGHDN and CDR2 FVKESK come from the germline V gene. V was pared by 2 bases and J by 2 bases, with 6 bases of the junction left unmatched. This CDR3 has 15 amino acids. Supplemented by reference TRBV14 and TRBJ2-7, the full variable domain reads EAGVTQFPSHSVIEKGQTVTLRCDPISGHDNLYWYRRVMGKEIKFLLHFVKESKQDESGMPNNRFLAERTGGTYSTLKVQPAELEDSGVYFCASSQFTGETYEQYFGPGTRLTVT.

This clonotype was seen repeatedly, ten times or more. The chain carries TRBV6-2 or TRBV6-3 and TRBJ2-5; possibly TRBD1 for D (6 bases). V was pared by 6 bases and J by 2 bases, with 7 bases between. CDR3 length: 12 residues. Germline V gene data show CDR1 as MNHEY and CDR2 as SVGEGT. The CDR3 DNA reads as TGTGCCAGCAGGACAGGACAAGAGACCCAGTACTTC. This encodes CASRTGQETQYF.

This clonotype was observed a handful of times. The chain links TRBV28 to TRBJ1-6; TRBD1 agrees at 9 bases. Germline CDR1 is MDHEN and CDR2 is SYDVKM. The CDR3 is 14 amino acids. V lost 5 bases to trimming and J lost 10 bases; unmatched junction nucleotides: 6. CDR3 sequence reads: CASSPRTGVSPLHF. Written as DNA, the CDR3 is TGTGCCAGCAGTCCCCGGACAGGGGTCTCACCCCTCCACTTT.

This clonotype showed up many times. The chain carries TRBV20-1 and TRBJ1-2, with 7 bases fitting TRBD1. The germline V gene encodes CDR1 DFQATT and CDR2 SNEGSKA (reference sequence). The J segment lost 5 bases and the V segment lost 2 bases, leaving 8 bases of the junction unmatched. This CDR3 is built from 14 residues. The CDR3 loop reads CSARKLPGGYGYTF. CDR3 in DNA: TGCAGTGCTAGAAAACTTCCAGGGGGGTATGGCTACACCTTC.

The rearrangement links TRBV6-1 to TRBJ2-3, with 10 bases aligning to TRBD2. V was pared by 7 bases and J by 3 bases, with 7 bases of the junction left unmatched. The CDR3 extends over 15 amino acids. Germline CDR1 reads MNHNS; CDR2 reads SASEGT. CDR3 region: CASTTLAGATDTQYF. CDR3 bases: TGTGCCAGCACCACCCTAGCGGGGGCGACAGATACGCAGTATTTT.

There are many counts of this clonotype. The chain recombines TRBV20-1 with TRBJ2-7; unclear D gene. Germline V CDR1 and CDR2: DFQATT, SNEGSKA (reference sequence). This CDR3 spans 12 amino acids. V lost 1 base to trimming and J lost 6 bases, with 10 bases between them. In DNA, the CDR3 is TGCAGTGCTAGAGTTCCACCCCTCGAGCAGTACTTC. Residues: CSARVPPLEQYF.

This clonotype has at least ten counts. The J gene is TRBJ1-1, the V gene TRBV7-2, with D possibly TRBD1 on 6 matching bases. The germline V gene has CDR1 SGHTA and CDR2 FQGNSA. The CDR3 is 14 amino acids. Trimming took off 1 base at V and 1 base at J, with 7 bases between the two ends. The chain's CDR3 is CASSLVGANTEAFF. CDR3 nucleotide sequence: TGTGCCAGCAGCTTAGTGGGGGCGAACACTGAAGCTTTCTTT.

This clonotype was seen at least ten times. The chain is built from TRBV7-2 and TRBJ2-1, with D tentatively TRBD2 (5 bases). Trimming took off 4 bases at V and 9 bases at J, with 22 bases between the two ends. The CDR3 is 16 amino acids. Germline V gene lookup returns CDR1 SGHTA and CDR2 FQGNSA. This chain's CDR3 is CASSSRSASILTEQFF. The DNA of the CDR3 is TGTGCCAGCAGCTCCCGTAGCGCTTCCATCCTTACTGAGCAGTTCTTC.

This clonotype has a count of ten or more. The chain recombines TRBV6-2 or TRBV6-3 with TRBJ2-1; weak D call: TRBD2 (5 bases). V was shortened by 8 bases and J by 6 bases, with 11 bases between the two germline ends. CDR1 and CDR2 from the germline V gene are MNHEY and SVGEGT. The CDR3 runs to 12 residues. CDR3 sequence reads: CASAREGNEQFF. CDR3 DNA sequence: TGTGCCAGCGCCCGAGAGGGCAATGAGCAGTTCTTC.

Points on this clonotype: A junction boundary mismatches the germline segment, possibly from a read error. The genes are TRBV9 and TRBJ2-2; D possibly corresponds to TRBD2 (5 bases). Germline assignment: CDR1 SGDLS and CDR2 YYNGEE. The CDR3 is 15 amino acids. CDR3 DNA sequence: TGTGCCGGCAGCCACGTGCCGGGAAACACCGGGGAGCTGTTTTTT. It encodes CAGSHVPGNTGELFF.

This clonotype was found a few times. The rearrangement uses TRBV6-2 or TRBV6-3 and TRBJ2-3, with TRBD2 as a possible D gene (6 bases). This CDR3 has 16 amino acids. Trimming cost V 9 bases and J 5 bases, with 24 bases left between them. Germline V gene sequence: CDR1 MNHEY, CDR2 SVGEGT. The CDR3 reads CASEGLLLTGRDTQYF. In DNA form, the CDR3 reads TGTGCCAGTGAGGGACTGCTTTTAACCGGAAGAGATACGCAGTATTTT.